The source of this T cell receptor beta chain is a study of blood T cell repertoires in COVID-19. Assay used: immunoSEQ multiplex PCR; TCRdb lists only in-frame clones, some missing. The sample comprises 120,000 or so clones, approximately 87% of which are singletons, and approximately 8% rests with the top ten. Germline CDR1 LNHDA, CDR2 SQIVND (reference sequence). Trimming removed 5 bases from V and 3 bases from J, with 14 bases in between. This CDR3 has 14 amino acids. The receptor was isolated from a man in his forties or fifties with acute or convalescent COVID-19. V and J are TRBV19 and TRBJ2-7; TRBD1 might be the D (6 bases). Sequenced: peripheral blood. The CDR3 DNA reads TGTGCCAGTAGTCACAGGGATGGCAGCTACGAGCAGTACTTC. It yields the protein CASSHRDGSYEQYF.